The clone carrying this T cell receptor (beta chain) was counted at least ten times. Its target is unknown. The CDR3 has 11 amino acids. With 5 bases removed from V and 9 bases from J, the gap between germline ends came to 7 bases. Germline loops: CDR1 LNHNV, CDR2 YYDKDF (reference sequence). The data belong to a study of T cells in Graves' hyperthyroidism and ophthalmopathy. Amplification of TCR beta CDR3 regions was performed using RNA transcripts as template. Using the HTBI primer set, a first-round RT-PCR was run on the TCR CDR3. TCRdb itself ran the multiplex PCR reads through MiXCR, one entry per CDR3 protein. The data contain roughly 660,000 distinct CDR3 sequences, 15% to 20% of them singletons. Study outcomes and limitations: Among clonotypes expanded in thyroid above 0.001, most were also found in blood.

Graves' hyperthyroidism was deemed stable given no ophthalmopathy progression within 18 months. Uncontrolled infection, other autoimmune disease, pregnancy or lactation disqualified patients from enrolment. Based on clinical symptoms, serum thyroxine and TRAb, thyroid ultrasound and orbital computed tomography, diagnoses were reached. The rearrangement links TRBV15 to TRBJ2-2; D call uncertain. Sequenced material: blood. The source of this sequence is a man in his fifties or sixties with Graves' hyperthyroidism. CDR3 coding DNA: TGTGCCACCAGCCGAGGACGGGAGCTGTTTTTT. Protein sequence: CATSRGRELFF.